This TCR beta chain was captured by sequencing in a study of shared clonotypes between healthy human individuals (dated by TCRdb to about 2020). Regarding the research as a whole: A few men and two women, aged 18 to 49 years, made up the cohort. For each donor, three plates each were used for CD4 naive and CD4 memory, two plates were used for CD8 naive, and one plate was used for CD8 memory. Blood TCR repertoires of about 5 healthy adults were deeply sequenced to estimate repertoire size and the extent of clonotype sharing between individuals. Libraries were prepared and TCR repertoires were sequenced by different laboratories using diverse techniques, in order to increase sequencing depth and limit assay-specific biases. Each donor's leukapheresis produced roughly between roughly 0.85 and 9 billion PBMCs.

The donors were healthy, HIV-negative adults who had no recently reported acute infections or vaccinations. Only Caucasian adults living in Nashville, Tennessee, USA were represented among the donors. Magnetic negative selection was used to enrich CD4+ T cells, after which naive cells were positively selected on CD45RA and the negative fraction became the memory subset. After blood collection by leukapheresis, PBMCs were isolated using Ficoll-Histopaque density gradient centrifugation and then cryopreserved in the vapor phase of liquid nitrogen. Analytical flow cytometry was used to check the purity and quantity of each magnetically sorted T cell population. From each sorted fraction, genomic DNA was isolated and quantified by UV absorbance on a Nanodrop 2000c. Using the deep immunoSEQ assay, multiplex PCR amplified TCR CDR3 regions from genomic DNA. For each cell subset, the extracted genomic DNA was distributed evenly across all wells of several immunoSEQ 96-well plates, and each plate served as one replicate. For sorted subsets, about 200 ng genomic DNA, equal to tens of thousands of T cell genomes, was loaded into each replicate PCR. The purified libraries were quantified using a Qubit 3.0 fluorometer, sized with a Bioanalyzer 2100, and then quantified again using the KAPA Library Quantification kit. Every immunoSEQ 96-well plate was sequenced on a separate single-read 150-cycle Illumina NextSeq 550 flow cell. The study's processing was this. The immunoSEQ output contained only junctional sequences without quality scores, so filtering could not match that applied to full-length reads. Sequences were annotated with PyIR, a Python wrapper for IgBLAST v1.9, using IMGT germline references to assign V/J genes and CDR3. Reads were removed for weak V/J assignments (E-value above 1e-6), missing CDR3, stop codons, out-of-frame junctions, or ambiguous translated residues. V3J clonotypes were defined as sequences sharing an identical inferred V gene, J gene, and CDR3 amino acid sequence. To compute the percentage overlap between repertoires, the number of shared unique clonotypes was divided by the size of the smaller repertoire. Three approaches were used to assess repertoire richness: RTK rarefaction, the Chao1 estimator, and Recon v2.1 estimates of unobserved clonotypes. For all TCRbeta clonotypes obtained by the gDNA method from a handful of donors, generation probabilities were computed with OLGA. The immuneACCESS repertoire file appears here via TCRdb, limited to in-frame rearrangements. These files lack a portion of the clones; in checked studies, under half of the deficit traces to unresolved V genes, and the cause of the others is not known. The DNA gave D and trimming, while V, J and clone size come from that table. The sample table contains 2 million to 2.5 million clones; only one count was recorded for 85% to 95% of them. Roughly 0.13% of the sample goes to the ten largest clones.

The CDR3 measures 16 amino acids from cysteine to phenylalanine. CDR3 DNA is the only sequence kept; it has 48 bases, read in frame from the first base. The germline V gene specifies SNHLY as CDR1 and FYNNEI as CDR2. Clipping removes 4 bases from V and 3 bases from J, with 7 as the unmatched junction base count. Summary of the overall study and its limitations: When a handful of donors were compared, the shared fraction of clonotypes was roughly 4.8% for naive CD4, 3.5% to 4% for naive CD8, 2% to 2.5% for memory CD4, and roughly 0.4% for memory CD8. Estimated clonotype richness was generally larger for naive than for memory subsets. Pairwise subsampling led to the expectation that sequencing depth would affect the degree of clonotype sharing among donors. Even with the large sequencing depth, rarefaction of the sorted-subset datasets indicated that sequencing was incomplete. Clonotypes shared by all four sorted-subset donors showed higher generation probabilities than non-shared clonotypes. Sampling was restricted to blood, and TCR repertoires in tissues likely differ from the TCR repertoires found in blood. Because the study included only a small number of donors, the genetic and exposure-history diversity represented was limited.

Regarding this clone: Its recognized antigen is unknown. A much bigger clone sits one base away, suggesting this may be a read error.

The clonotype originates from a man younger than 35 in good health. Input material: naive CD4+ T cells sorted from blood. In the paper's terms, the cell subset or site label means: CD45RA+ positively selected. Rearrangement joined TRBV2 to TRBJ1-5; 9 bases in between match TRBD1. The DNA sequence follows: TGTGCCAGCAGTGTAAGGGGGACAGGGAACAATCAGCCCCAGCATTTT. Its amino acids are CASSVRGTGNNQPQHF.